This T cell receptor beta chain is drawn from a study of shared clonotypes between healthy human individuals. Study-wide points: Sequencing depth was predicted to influence how clonotypes are shared among donors. Shared clonotypes across all four donors exceeded non-shared ones in generation probability.

Remarks on this clone: Its cognate antigen is unknown. This CDR3 is also generated by other DNA sequences in the sample.

Assay: immunoSEQ multiplex PCR; the TCRdb copy retains only in-frame clones and omits some. Among almost 700,000 clones listed, roughly nine tenths were seen once. Naive CD8 cells comprised CD45RO-negative, CCR7-positively selected cells, excluding terminally differentiated effector memory CD45RA+ cells. Input material: naive CD8+ T cells sorted from blood. The receptor comes from a young man in good health.

CDR3 in amino acids: CASSPGTGPYEQYF. DNA for the CDR3: TGCGCCAGCAGCCCAGGGACCGGGCCCTACGAGCAGTACTTC. The rearrangement uses TRBV5-1 and TRBJ2-7, with D possibly being TRBD1 or TRBD2 (5 bases each). Trimming removed 4 bases at V and 2 bases at J, with 13 bases between. The CDR3 runs to 14 residues. Germline values: CDR1 SGHRS, CDR2 YFSETQ.